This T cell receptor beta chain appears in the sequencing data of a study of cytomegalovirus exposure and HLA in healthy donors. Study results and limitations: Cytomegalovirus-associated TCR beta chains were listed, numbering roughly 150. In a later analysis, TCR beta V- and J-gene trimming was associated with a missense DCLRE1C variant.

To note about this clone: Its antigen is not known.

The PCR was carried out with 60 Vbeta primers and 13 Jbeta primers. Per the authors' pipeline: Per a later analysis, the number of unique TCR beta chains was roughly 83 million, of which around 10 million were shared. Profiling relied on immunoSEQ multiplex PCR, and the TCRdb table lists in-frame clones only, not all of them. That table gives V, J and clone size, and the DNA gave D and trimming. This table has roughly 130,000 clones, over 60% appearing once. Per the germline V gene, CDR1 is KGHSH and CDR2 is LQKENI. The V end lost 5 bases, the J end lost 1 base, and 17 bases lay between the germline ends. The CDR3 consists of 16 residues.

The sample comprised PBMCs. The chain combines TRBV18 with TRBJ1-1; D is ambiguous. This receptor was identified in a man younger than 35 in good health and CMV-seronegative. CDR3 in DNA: TGTGCCAGCTCAACACTACAATGGGCCAAGAACACTGAAGCTTTCTTT. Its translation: CASSTLQWAKNTEAFF.